This T cell receptor (beta chain) was sequenced in a study of Ad26.COV2.S vaccination and SARS-CoV-2 variants. Assay: immunoSEQ multiplex PCR; the TCRdb copy retains only in-frame clones and omits some. Of under 600,000 clones listed, approximately 90% are singletons. The sample's treatment: roughly 20 received Ad26.COV2.S at low or high dose, single or two shots; 5 received placebo; per-sample allocation not given. Each sample was drawn 63 days after the first injection (of vaccine or placebo). The CDR3 spans 11 residues. Per germline, CDR1 KGHDR and CDR2 SFDVKD. V was pared by 4 bases and J by 12 bases, with 12 bases between.

The sequence was collected from a person between 18 and 60 years old who received the Ad26.COV2.S COVID-19 vaccine or a placebo. Sequenced material: peripheral blood, taken in a trial of Ad26.COV2.S vaccine versus placebo. The rearrangement uses TRBV24-1 and TRBJ2-7; perhaps D is TRBD1 or TRBD2 (6 bases each). The CDR3 is CATSEGGRWYF. The CDR3 DNA reads as TGTGCCACCAGTGAAGGGGGGAGGTGGTACTTC.